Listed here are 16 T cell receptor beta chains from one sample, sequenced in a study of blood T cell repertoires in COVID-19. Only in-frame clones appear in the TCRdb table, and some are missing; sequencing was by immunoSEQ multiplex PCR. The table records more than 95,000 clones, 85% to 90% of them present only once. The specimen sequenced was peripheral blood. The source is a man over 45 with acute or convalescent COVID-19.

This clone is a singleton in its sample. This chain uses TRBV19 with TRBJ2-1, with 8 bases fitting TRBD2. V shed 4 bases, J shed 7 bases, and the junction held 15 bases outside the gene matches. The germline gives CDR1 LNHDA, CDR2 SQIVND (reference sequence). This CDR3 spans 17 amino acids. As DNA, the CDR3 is TGTGCCAGTAGTACCCAGTTCCGGGGGGGGCCGGGTAATGAGCAGTTCTTC. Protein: CASSTQFRGGPGNEQFF.

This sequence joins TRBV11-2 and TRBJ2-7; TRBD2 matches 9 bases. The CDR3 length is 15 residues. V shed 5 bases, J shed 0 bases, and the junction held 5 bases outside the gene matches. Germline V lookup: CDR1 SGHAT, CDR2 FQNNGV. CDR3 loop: CASSRLAGSSYEQYF. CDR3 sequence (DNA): TGTGCCAGCAGCCGTCTAGCGGGGAGCTCCTACGAGCAGTACTTC.

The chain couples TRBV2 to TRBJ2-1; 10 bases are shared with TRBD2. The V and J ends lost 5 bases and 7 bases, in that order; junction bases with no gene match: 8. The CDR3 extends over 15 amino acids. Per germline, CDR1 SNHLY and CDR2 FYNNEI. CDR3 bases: TGTGCCAGCAGTATTCTAGCGGGAGTGGGTAATGAGCAGTTCTTC. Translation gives CASSILAGVGNEQFF.

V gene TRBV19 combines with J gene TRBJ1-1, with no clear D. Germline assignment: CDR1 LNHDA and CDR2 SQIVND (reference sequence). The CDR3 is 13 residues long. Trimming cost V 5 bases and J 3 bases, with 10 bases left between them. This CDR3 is CASSVRRDTEAFF. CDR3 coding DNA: TGTGCCAGTAGTGTACGCCGGGACACTGAAGCTTTCTTT.

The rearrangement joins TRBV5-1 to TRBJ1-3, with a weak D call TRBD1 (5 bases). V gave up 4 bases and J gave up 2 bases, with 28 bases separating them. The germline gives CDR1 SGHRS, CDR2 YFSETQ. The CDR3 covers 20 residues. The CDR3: CASSPGPQGSLLGTGNTIYF. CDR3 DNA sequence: TGCGCCAGCAGCCCTGGACCGCAGGGAAGCTTATTGGGTACTGGAAACACCATATATTTT.

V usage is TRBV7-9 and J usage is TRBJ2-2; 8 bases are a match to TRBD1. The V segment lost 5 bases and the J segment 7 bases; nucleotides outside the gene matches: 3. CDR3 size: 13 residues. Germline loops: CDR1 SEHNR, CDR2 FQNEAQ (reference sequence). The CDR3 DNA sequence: TGTGCCAGCAGCCGACAGGGGTTCGGGGAGCTGTTTTTT. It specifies CASSRQGFGELFF.

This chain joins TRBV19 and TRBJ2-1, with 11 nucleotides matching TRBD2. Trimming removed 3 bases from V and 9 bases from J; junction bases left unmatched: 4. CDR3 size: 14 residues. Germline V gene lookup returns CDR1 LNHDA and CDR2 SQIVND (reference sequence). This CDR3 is CASSISGRDGEQFF. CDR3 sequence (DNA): TGTGCCAGTAGTATTAGCGGGAGGGATGGTGAGCAGTTCTTC.

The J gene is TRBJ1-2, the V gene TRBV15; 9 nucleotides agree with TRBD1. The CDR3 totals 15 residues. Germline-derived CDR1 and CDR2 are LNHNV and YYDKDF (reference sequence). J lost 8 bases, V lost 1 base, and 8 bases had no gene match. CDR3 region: CATSRARTGAGGYTF. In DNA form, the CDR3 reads TGTGCCACCAGCAGAGCACGGACAGGGGCGGGGGGCTACACCTTC.

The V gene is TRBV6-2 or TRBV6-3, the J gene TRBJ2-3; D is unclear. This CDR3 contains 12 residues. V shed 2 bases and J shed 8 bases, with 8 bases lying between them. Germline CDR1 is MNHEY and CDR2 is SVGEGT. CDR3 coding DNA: TGTGCCAGCAGTTACGGTCCCGGTACGCAGTATTTT. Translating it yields CASSYGPGTQYF.

The CDR3 region is CATSETRTEKRRAAIYGYTF. In DNA, the CDR3 is TGTGCCACCAGTGAGACGCGGACAGAGAAGAGAAGGGCAGCAATCTATGGCTACACCTTC. The chain links TRBV24-1 to TRBJ1-2, with a possible D match to TRBD1 (6 bases). The CDR3 extends over 20 amino acids. The germline CDR1 and CDR2 sequences are KGHDR and SFDVKD. Trimming took off 4 bases at V and 4 bases at J, with 30 bases between the two ends.

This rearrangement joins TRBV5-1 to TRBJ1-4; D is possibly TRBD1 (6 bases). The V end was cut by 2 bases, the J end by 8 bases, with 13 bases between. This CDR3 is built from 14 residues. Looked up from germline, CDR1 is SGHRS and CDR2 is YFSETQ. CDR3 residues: CASSLQGDGEKLFF. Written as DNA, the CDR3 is TGCGCCAGCAGCTTACAGGGCGACGGGGAAAAACTGTTTTTT.

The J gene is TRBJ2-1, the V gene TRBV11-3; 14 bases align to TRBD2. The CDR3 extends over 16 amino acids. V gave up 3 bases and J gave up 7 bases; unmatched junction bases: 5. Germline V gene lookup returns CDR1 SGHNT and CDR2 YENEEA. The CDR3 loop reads CASSLGTSGRMNEQFF. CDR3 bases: TGTGCCAGCAGCTTGGGGACTAGCGGGAGAATGAATGAGCAGTTCTTC.

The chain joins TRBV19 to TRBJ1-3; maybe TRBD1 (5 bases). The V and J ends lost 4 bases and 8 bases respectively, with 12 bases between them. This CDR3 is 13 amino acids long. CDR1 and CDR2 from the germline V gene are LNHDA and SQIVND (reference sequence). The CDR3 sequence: CASSKGGEHTIYF. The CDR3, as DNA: TGTGCCAGTAGTAAAGGAGGGGAACACACCATATATTTT.

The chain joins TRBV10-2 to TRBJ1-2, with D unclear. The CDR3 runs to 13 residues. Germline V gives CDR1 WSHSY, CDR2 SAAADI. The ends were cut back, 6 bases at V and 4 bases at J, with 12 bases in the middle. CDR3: CASRPAGSYGYTF. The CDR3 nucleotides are TGCGCCAGCAGGCCCGCCGGGTCCTATGGCTACACCTTC.

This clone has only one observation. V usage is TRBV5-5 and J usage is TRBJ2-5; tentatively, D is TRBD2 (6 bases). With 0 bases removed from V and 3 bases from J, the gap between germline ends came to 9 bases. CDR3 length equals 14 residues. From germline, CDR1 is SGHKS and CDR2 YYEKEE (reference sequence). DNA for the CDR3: TGTGCCAGCAGCTTGGCTAGCGTAAAAGAGACCCAGTACTTC. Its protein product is CASSLASVKETQYF.

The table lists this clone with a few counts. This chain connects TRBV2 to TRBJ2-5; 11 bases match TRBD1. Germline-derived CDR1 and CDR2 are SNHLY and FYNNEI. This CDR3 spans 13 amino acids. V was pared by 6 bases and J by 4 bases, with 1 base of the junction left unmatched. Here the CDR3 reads CASRDRGRETQYF. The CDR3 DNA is TGTGCCAGCAGGGACAGGGGGCGAGAGACCCAGTACTTC.